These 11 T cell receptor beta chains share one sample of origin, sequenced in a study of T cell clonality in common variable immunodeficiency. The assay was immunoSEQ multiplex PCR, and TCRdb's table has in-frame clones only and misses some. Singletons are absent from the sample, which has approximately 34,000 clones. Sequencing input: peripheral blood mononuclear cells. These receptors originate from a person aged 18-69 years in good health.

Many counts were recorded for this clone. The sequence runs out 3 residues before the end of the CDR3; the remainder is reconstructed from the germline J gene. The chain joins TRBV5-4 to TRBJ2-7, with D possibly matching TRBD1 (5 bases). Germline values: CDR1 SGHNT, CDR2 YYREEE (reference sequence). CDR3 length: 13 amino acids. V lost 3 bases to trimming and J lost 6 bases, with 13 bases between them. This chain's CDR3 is CASSSGWAGEQYF. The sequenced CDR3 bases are TGTGCCAGCAGCTCAGGGTGGGCCGGCGAG.

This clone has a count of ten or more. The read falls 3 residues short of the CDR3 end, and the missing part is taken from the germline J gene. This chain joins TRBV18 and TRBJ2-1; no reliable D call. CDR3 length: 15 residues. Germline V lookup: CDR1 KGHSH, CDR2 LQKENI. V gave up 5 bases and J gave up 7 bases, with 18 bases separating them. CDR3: CASSSPSRMRNEQFF. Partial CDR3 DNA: TGTGCCAGCTCAAGCCCTTCCCGAATGCGGAATGAG.

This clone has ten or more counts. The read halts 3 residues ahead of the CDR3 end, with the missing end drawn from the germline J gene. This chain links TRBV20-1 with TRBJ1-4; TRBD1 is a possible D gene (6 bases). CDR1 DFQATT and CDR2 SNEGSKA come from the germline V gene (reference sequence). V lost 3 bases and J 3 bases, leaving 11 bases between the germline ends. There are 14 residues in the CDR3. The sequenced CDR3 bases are TGCAGTGCTAGGTTGGGGGCTGCTAATGAAAAA. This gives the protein CSARLGAANEK. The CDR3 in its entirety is CSARLGAANEKLFF.

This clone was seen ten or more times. The CDR3 DNA, read in part, is TGTGCCAGCAGCCCATGGTCCAGGGTAGCCCCCTACGAG. Amino acid sequence: CASSPWSRVAPYE. The CDR3 as a whole reads CASSPWSRVAPYEQYF. The rearrangement links TRBV7-8 to TRBJ2-7, with D maybe TRBD1 (5 bases). The read ends 3 residues shy of where the CDR3 ends; the end is completed using the germline J gene. V was clipped by 5 bases and J by 2 bases, with 19 bases between them. The CDR3 loop spans 16 amino acids. Germline loops: CDR1 SGHVS, CDR2 FQNEAQ.

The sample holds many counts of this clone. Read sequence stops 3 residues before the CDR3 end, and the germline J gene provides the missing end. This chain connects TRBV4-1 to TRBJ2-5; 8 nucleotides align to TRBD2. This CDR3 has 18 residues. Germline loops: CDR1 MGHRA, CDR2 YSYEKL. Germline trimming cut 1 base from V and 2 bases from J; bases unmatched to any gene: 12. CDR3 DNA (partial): TGCGCCAGCAGCCAAGGGGTCGCAGCGGGAGTTCGGCAAGAGACC. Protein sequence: CASSQGVAAGVRQET. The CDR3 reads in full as CASSQGVAAGVRQETQYF.

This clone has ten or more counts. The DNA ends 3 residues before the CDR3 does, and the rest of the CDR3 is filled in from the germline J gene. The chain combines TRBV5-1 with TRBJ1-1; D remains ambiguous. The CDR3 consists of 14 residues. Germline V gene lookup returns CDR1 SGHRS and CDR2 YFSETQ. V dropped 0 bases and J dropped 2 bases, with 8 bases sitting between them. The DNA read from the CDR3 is TGCGCCAGCAGCTTGGCCTCCCCTAACACTGAA. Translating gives CASSLASPNTE. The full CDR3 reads CASSLASPNTEAFF.

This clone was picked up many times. The CDR3 loop is CSPTQGQLTDTQYF. The sequenced part of the CDR3 DNA is TGCAGCCCCACTCAGGGACAGCTCACAGATACG. The J gene is TRBJ2-3, the V gene TRBV20-1; 7 nucleotides line up with TRBD1. Sequencing ends 3 residues short of the CDR3 end; the germline J gene provides the rest. CDR1 and CDR2 (germline): DFQATT, SNEGSKA (reference sequence). The CDR3 has 14 residues.

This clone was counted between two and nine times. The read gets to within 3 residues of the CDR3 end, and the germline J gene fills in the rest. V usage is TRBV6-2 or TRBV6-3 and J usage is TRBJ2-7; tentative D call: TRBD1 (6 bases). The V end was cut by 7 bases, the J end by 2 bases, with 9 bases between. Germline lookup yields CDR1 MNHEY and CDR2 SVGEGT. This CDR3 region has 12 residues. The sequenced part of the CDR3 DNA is TGTGCCAGCACGGACAGAGCCTACGAG. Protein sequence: CASTDRAYE. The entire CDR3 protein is CASTDRAYEQYF.

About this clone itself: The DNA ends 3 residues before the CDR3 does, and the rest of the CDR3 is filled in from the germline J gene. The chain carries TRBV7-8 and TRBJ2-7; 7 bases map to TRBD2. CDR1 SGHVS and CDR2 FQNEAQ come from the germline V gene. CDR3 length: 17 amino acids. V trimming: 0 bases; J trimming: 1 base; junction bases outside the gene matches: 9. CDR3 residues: CASSLAWASGRSYEQYF. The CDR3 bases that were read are TGTGCCAGCAGCTTAGCTTGGGCTAGCGGCAGATCCTACGAG.

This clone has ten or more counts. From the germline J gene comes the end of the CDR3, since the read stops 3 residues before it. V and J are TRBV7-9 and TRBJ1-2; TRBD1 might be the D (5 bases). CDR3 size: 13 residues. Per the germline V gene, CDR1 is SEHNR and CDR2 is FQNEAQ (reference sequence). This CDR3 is CASSLASRVGYTF. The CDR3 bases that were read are TGTGCCAGCAGCTTAGCGAGCAGGGTCGGC.

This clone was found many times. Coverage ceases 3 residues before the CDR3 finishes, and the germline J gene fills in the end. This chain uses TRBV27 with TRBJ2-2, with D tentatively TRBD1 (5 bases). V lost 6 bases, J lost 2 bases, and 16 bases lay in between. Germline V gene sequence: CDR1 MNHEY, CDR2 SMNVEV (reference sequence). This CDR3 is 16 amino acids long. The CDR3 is CASRTWGRANTGELFF. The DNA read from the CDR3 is TGTGCCAGCAGAACCTGGGGCAGGGCAAACACCGGGGAG.